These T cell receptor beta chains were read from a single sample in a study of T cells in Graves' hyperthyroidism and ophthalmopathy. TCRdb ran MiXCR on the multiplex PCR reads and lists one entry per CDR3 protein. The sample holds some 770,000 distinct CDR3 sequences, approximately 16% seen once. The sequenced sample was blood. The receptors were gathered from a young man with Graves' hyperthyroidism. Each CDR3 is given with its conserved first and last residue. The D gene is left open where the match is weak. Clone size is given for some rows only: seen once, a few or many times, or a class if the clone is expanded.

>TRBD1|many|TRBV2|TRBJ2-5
TGTGCCAGCAATAAGGGGGCAGAGACCCAGTACTTC
CASNKGAETQYF
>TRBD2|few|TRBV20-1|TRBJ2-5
TGCAGTGCTAGGGGGGCTAGCGGGAAACAAGAGACCCAGTACTTC
CSARGASGKQETQYF
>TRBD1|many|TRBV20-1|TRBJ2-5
TGCAGTGCACGAGGGACAGGGGCGGAGACCCAGTACTTC
CSARGTGAETQYF
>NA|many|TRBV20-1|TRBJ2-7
TGCAGTGCTAGAGCCCGGGGCGAGCAGTACTTC
CSARARGEQYF
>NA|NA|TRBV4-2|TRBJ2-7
TGTGCCAGCAGCCAACTTGTCAGGACCGCTACCTACGAGCAGTACTTC
CASSQLVRTATYEQYF
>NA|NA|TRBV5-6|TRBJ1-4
TGTGCCAGCAGCCTTCTGGCCTTCCGGGATGAAAAACTGTTTTTT
CASSLLAFRDEKLFF
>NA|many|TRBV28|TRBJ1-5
TGTGCCAGCAGTAAGGCTGCCTATATTCTGGCAGCGGATCAGCCCCAGCATTTT
CASSKAAYILAADQPQHF
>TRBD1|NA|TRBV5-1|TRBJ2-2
TGCGCCAGCAGCATGACAGGGGGAGGCACCGGGGAGCTGTTTTTT
CASSMTGGGTGELFF
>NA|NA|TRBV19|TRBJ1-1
TGTGCCAGTAGTCCCCACCGGCCCCGGCGGACTGAAGCTTTCTTT
CASSPHRPRRTEAFF
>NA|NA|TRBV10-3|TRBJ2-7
TGTGCCATCGGGCCCGGGACATCTCGCGAGCAGTACTTC
CAIGPGTSREQYF
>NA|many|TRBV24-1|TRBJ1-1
TGTGCCACCAGTCTAGGACAGAACACTGAAGCTTTCTTT
CATSLGQNTEAFF